This T cell receptor (beta chain) came from a study of T cell responses to AZD1222 COVID-19 vaccine. Clones were read by immunoSEQ multiplex PCR, and TCRdb kept only the in-frame ones, dropping some. The sample consists of over 100,000 clones, around 85% of them appearing once. Germline V lookup: CDR1 SGHTA, CDR2 FQGNSA. The CDR3 is 13 amino acids. Deletions cut 5 bases from V and 1 base from J, with 9 bases between. As concerns this clone: The antigen remains undetermined.

General study results and limits: Repertoire samples came only from after the peak T cell response. Unmutated variant regions are reportedly the target of nearly half of TCRs that are spike-specific.

The sample was peripheral blood, taken 28 days after the second dose of the MenACWY control vaccine. The receptor was derived from an adult who received the MenACWY meningococcal vaccine as a control. The chain is built from TRBV7-2 and TRBJ2-7; maybe TRBD1 (6 bases). The CDR3 DNA follows: TGTGCCAGCAGCGGGGACATTTCCTACGAGCAGTACTTC. As protein: CASSGDISYEQYF.